Listed below are T cell receptor beta chains from one sample, sequenced in a study of cytomegalovirus exposure and HLA in healthy donors. The method was immunoSEQ multiplex PCR; TCRdb's version includes in-frame clones alone and lacks a portion of them. The profile shows 84,000 or so clones, approximately 84% of them singletons. Sequencing was carried out using PBMCs. Source of these receptors: a woman aged 45-65 years in good health and CMV-seronegative. Both conserved end residues are trimmed from each CDR3. Clone size is given for some rows only: seen once, a few or many times, or a class if the clone is expanded.

v_call,clone_size,cdr3_aa
TRBV9,NA,ASSHDERPGHSTEAF
TRBV27,NA,ASSHRQGAVDYT
TRBV5-1,few,ASSLAPREGFNEQF
TRBV10-3,NA,ATTVRSSTDTQY
TRBV4-1,NA,ASSQVGQGSPLH
TRBV7-6,NA,ASSPLSYNEQF
TRBV4-3,NA,ASSQDRTGASQPQH
TRBV19,NA,ASSSGTGGEAF
TRBV7-3,NA,ASSPNAPGLAGVTGELF
TRBV16,NA,ASSQYSKDRGHGYT
TRBV27,NA,AIGTSGTNTGELF
TRBV4-2,NA,ASSQDSQGGTEAF
TRBV28,NA,ASSTGSKGGYTEAF
TRBV28,NA,ASSYTIPNYGYT
TRBV29-1,NA,SAERRDSNYGYT
TRBV7-2,NA,ASSLGPILDYEQY
TRBV27,NA,ASKTTGAGETQY
TRBV6-5,NA,ASSSVGAYNEQF
TRBV5-1,NA,ASSSGTSGSYGYNEQF
TRBV21-1,NA,ASSTGERAQITDTQY
TRBV7-9,NA,ASSLAVGVHQAEAF
TRBV30,NA,ACPAGDNEKLF
TRBV28,NA,ASSFIPRNTEAF
TRBV27,NA,ASSLSGGGDTEAF
TRBV5-5,NA,ASSYPWAGSSYEQY
TRBV18,NA,ASSPPGRGFYGYT
TRBV28,NA,ASRRTYSGVKSRTEAF
TRBV18,NA,ASSALQGPNEKLF
TRBV4-1,NA,ASSQDTGQGAYEQY
TRBV4-3,NA,ASSQGPSDRGEKLF
TRBV6-6,NA,ASSYSLQGNTEAF
TRBV7-9,NA,ASSLFAGGTPDTQY
TRBV15,NA,ATSRGKRGGLNEQF
TRBV7-9,NA,ASSLLLDIRNTEAF
TRBV6-1,NA,ASSETGDLYGYT
TRBV7-9,NA,ASSLARPVPYEQY
TRBV9,NA,ASSASRGTNEKLF
TRBV28,NA,ASSYRGKMNTEAF
TRBV2,NA,ASQRDIPDTQY
TRBV15,NA,ATSRDAVAGVEQY